This T cell receptor (beta chain) was documented in a study of vaccination effects on CD4 cells after COVID-19 (dated by TCRdb to 2021 to 2024). Looking at the study overall: Two doses of either the BNT162b2 or the mRNA-1273 mRNA SARS-CoV-2 vaccine were administered to participants. In both COVID-19 convalescent patients and infection-naive vaccine recipients, the study compared SARS-CoV-2 spike-specific CD4+ TCR repertoires from before mRNA vaccination with those from after it. A total of approximately 9 COVID-19 convalescent patients and a handful of SARS-CoV-2-naive healthy vaccine recipients were included in the full study. In the study, cultures from other donors were sequenced using the Oncomine TCR Beta short-read assay on an Illumina iSeq 100. Overall study results and their limits: In healthy vaccine recipients, vaccine-induced clones were almost all SARS-CoV-2 mono-reactive, with only 1 of 255 being cross-reactive with common cold coronaviruses. Limitations of the study were the small number of convalescent patients and the absence of early post-infection timepoints. At late post-vaccination timepoints, both infection-induced and vaccine-induced clones showed marked clonal contraction, consistent with waning T cell responses.

In the ViraFEST assay, PBMC were stimulated with viral peptide pools, and TCR sequencing was then used to find antigen-specific CD4+ T cell clonotypes based on their expansion. After around 10 days of culture, CD4+ T cells were isolated with the EasySep CD4+ T cell isolation kit. Negative nucleocapsid antibody results before and after vaccination confirmed that the healthy vaccine recipients had no prior SARS-CoV-2 infection. Each well held two million PBMC cultured in IMDM containing approximately 5% human AB serum, around 10 IU/ml IL-2 and gentamicin, along with around 11 ug/ml peptides. On days 3 and 7, half of the culture medium was replaced with fresh IL-2-containing medium. Unless otherwise noted, each peptide stimulation condition was cultured in triplicate wells. PBMC were separated from whole blood using Ficoll-Paque Plus gradient centrifugation and were then either cryopreserved at -140C or used fresh. The spike proteins of SARS-CoV-2 and of the common cold coronaviruses HCoV-NL63, HCoV-OC43 and HCoV-229E were spanned by overlapping peptide pools. The QIAamp micro DNA kit was used to extract genomic DNA from the cultured CD4+ T cells.

CDR1 and CDR2, per the germline V gene, are SNHLY and FYNNEI. V sheds 4 bases and J sheds 0 bases, leaving 11 bases between their ends. The CDR3 runs 15 residues from the cysteine to the phenylalanine. Just the 45-base CDR3 DNA is kept, in frame starting at base 1. Remarks on this clone: The antigen it binds to is not known. Base qualities are missing; no much larger clone stands one base away.

Libraries came from the immunoSEQ multiplex PCR assay. DNA from the cultured and isolated CD4+ T cells underwent TCR beta CDR3 sequencing. The source study handled its data this way. Non-productive TCR sequences were discarded, and reads were trimmed to the CDR3 region, with only CDR3s of 7 or more amino acids retained. The MANAFEST web app was used to pick out antigen-specific clonotypes by comparing their expansion in peptide wells with that in reference cultures. For clones to be considered positive, expansion at FDR<0.05 versus reference and all other wells, an odds ratio above 5, and a frequency above 0.1% in two replicate wells were required. A clonotype was defined as cross-reactive if the clonotype was significantly expanded both in SARS-CoV-2 spike wells and in at least one common cold coronavirus spike condition. Levenshtein distance calculated with the stringdist R package was used to assess CDR3 similarity, and unrooted trees were constructed with ape in R 3.6.1. What TCRdb holds here is the immuneACCESS table cut down to in-frame rearrangements. Part of the clones is not present; checked against another copy, under half of the missing clones reflect an unresolved V gene, and the others are unexplained. D and trimming come from the DNA, and the V and J calls and clone size come from that table. The sample has 50,000 to 65,000 clones on record, 79% of them singletons. Together, the top ten hold around 6% of the sample.

Recombination connected TRBV2 to TRBJ2-3, with the D segment possibly TRBD1 or TRBD2, each aligning over 5 bases. This TCR was recovered from a human donor who received a COVID-19 vaccine. This sample comprised CD4+ T cells from PBMCs cultured with HCoV-OC43 spike peptides, obtained before COVID-19 vaccination. This specimen's cell subset or site label, per the study, means: HCoV-OC43 spike overlapping peptide pool stimulation. Here the CDR3 is given as CASSVWGKSTDTQYF. The DNA sequence reads TGTGCCAGCAGTGTTTGGGGGAAAAGCACAGATACGCAGTATTTT.